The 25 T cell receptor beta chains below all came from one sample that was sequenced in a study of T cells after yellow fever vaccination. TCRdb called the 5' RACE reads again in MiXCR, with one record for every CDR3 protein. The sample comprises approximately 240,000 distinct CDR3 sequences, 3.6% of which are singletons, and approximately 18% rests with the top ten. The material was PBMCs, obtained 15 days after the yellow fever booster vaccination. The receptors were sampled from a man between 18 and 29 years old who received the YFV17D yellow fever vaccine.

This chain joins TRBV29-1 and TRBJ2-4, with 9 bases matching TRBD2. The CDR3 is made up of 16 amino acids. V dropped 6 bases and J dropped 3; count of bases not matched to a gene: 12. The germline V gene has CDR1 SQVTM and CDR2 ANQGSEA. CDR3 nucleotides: TGCAGCGTCCCAAGGCGGGGGGGTGTGAGCAAAAACATTCAGTACTTC. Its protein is CSVPRRGGVSKNIQYF.

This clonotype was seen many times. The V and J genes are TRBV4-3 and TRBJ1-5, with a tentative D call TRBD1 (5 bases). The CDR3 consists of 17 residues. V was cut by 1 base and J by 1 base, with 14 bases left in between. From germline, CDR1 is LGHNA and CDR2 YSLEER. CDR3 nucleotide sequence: TGCGCCAGCAGCCAAGGGGTGGGGGGGGACAGCAATCAGCCCCAGCATTTT. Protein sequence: CASSQGVGGDSNQPQHF.

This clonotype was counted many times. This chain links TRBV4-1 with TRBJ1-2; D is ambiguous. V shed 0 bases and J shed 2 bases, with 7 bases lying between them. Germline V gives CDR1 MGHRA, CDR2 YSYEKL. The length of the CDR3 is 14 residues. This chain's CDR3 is CASSQDLGNYGYTF. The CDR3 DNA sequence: TGCGCCAGCAGCCAAGATCTCGGGAACTATGGCTACACCTTC.

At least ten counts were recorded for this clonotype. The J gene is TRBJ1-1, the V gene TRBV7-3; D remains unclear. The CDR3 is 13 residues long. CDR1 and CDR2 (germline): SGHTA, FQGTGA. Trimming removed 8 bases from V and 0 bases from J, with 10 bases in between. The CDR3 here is CASWIGLNTEAFF. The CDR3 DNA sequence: TGTGCCAGCTGGATAGGCTTGAACACTGAAGCTTTCTTT.

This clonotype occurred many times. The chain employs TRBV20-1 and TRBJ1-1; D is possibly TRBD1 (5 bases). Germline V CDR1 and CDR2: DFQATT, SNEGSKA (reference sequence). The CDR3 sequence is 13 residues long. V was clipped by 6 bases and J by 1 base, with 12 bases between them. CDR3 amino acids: CSAPRQPNTEAFF. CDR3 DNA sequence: TGCAGTGCCCCCCGACAGCCGAACACTGAAGCTTTCTTT.

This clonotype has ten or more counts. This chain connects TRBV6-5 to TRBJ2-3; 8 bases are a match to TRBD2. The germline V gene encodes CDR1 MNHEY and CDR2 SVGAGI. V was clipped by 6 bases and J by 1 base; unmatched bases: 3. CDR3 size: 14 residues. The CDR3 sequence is CASRYSGGTDTQYF. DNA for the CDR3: TGTGCCAGCAGATATAGCGGGGGCACAGATACGCAGTATTTT.

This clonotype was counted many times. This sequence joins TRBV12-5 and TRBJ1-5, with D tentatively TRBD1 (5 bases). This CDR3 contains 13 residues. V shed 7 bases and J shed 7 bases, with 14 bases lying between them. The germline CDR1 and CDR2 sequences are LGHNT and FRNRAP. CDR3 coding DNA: TGTGCTAGTGCCGGGGGGGACGGGCAGCCCCAGCATTTT. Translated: CASAGGDGQPQHF.

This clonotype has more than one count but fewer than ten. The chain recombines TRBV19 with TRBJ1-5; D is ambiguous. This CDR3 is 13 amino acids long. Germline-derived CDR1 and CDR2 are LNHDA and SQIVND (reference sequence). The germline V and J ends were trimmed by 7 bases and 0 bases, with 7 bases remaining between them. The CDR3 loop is CASTIHSNQPQHF. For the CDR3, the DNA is TGTGCCAGTACTATCCATAGCAATCAGCCCCAGCATTTT. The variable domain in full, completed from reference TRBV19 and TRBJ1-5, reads DGGITQSPKYLFRKEGQNVTLSCEQNLNHDAMYWYRQDPGQGLRLIYYSQIVNDFQKGDIAEGYSVSREKKESFPLTVTSAQKNPTAFYLCASTIHSNQPQHFGDGTRLSIL.

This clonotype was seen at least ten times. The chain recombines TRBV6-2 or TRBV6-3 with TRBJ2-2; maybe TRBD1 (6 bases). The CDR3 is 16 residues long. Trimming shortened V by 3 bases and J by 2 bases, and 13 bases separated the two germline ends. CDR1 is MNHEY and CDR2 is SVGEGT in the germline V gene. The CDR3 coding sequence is TGTGCCAGCAGTTATCTAGTGACAGGAAACACCGGGGAGCTGTTTTTT. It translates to CASSYLVTGNTGELFF.

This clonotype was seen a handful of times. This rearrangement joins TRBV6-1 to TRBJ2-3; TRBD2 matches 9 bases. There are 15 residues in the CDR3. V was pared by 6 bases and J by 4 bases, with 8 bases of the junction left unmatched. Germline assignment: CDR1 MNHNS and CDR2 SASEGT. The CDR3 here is CASSAGTSHSDTQYF. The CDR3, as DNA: TGTGCCAGCAGCGCCGGGACTAGCCATTCAGATACGCAGTATTTT.

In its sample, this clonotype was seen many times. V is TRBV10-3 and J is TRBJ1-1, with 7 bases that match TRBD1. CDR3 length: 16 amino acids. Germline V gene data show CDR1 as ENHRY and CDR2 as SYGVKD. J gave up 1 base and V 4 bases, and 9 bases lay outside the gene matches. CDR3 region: CAISAPGQLGNTEAFF. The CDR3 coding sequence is TGTGCCATCAGTGCTCCGGGACAGCTGGGGAACACTGAAGCTTTCTTT.

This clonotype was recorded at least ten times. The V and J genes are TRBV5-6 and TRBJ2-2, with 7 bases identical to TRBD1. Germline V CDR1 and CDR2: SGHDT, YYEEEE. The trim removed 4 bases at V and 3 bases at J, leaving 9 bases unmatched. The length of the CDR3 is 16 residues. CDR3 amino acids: CASSPTDREYTGELFF. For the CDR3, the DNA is TGTGCCAGCAGCCCAACTGACAGGGAGTACACCGGGGAGCTGTTTTTT. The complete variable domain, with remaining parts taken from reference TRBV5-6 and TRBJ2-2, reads DAGVTQSPTHLIKTRGQQVTLRCSPKSGHDTVSWYQQALGQGPQFIFQYYEEEERQRGNFPDRFSGHQFPNYSSELNVNALLLGDSALYLCASSPTDREYTGELFFGEGSRLTVL.

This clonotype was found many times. The CDR3 nucleotides read TGTGCCACCAGTGACGTATGGCAGGGCGCAGATACGCAGTATTTT. Translated, it gives CATSDVWQGADTQYF. This sequence joins TRBV24-1 and TRBJ2-3, with TRBD1 as a possible D gene (5 bases). Trimming removed 4 bases from V and 4 bases from J, with 14 bases in between. The germline gives CDR1 KGHDR, CDR2 SFDVKD. The CDR3 loop spans 15 amino acids.

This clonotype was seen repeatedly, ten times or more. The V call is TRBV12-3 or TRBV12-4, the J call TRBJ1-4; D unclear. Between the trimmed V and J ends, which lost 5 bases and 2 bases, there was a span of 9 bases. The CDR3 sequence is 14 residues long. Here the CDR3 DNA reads TGTGCCAGCAGTCCGACATATACTAATGAAAAACTGTTTTTT. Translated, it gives CASSPTYTNEKLFF.

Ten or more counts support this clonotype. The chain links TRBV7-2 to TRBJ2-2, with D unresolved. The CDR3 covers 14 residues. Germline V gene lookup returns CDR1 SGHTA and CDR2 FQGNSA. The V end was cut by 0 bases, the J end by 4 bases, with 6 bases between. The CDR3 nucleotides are TGTGCCAGCAGCTTAGCCCGTCCCACCGGGGAGCTGTTTTTT. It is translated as CASSLARPTGELFF.

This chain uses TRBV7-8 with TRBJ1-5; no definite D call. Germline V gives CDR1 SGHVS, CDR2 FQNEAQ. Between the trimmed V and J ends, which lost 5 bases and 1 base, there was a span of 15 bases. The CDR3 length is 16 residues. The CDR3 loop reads CASSPPRLTSNQPQHF. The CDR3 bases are TGTGCCAGCAGCCCTCCTCGACTAACCAGCAATCAGCCCCAGCATTTT.

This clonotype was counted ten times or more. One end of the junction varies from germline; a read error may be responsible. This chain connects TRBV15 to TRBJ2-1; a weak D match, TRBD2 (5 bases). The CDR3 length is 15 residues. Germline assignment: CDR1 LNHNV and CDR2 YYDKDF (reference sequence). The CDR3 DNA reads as TGTGCCACCAGCCGAGAGCGGCAAAACTACAATGAGCAGTTCTTC. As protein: CATSRERQNYNEQFF. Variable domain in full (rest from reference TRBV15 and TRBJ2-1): DAMVIQNPRYQVTQFGKPVTLSCSQTLNHNVMYWYQQKSSQAPKLLFHYYDKDFNNEADTPDNFQSRRPNTSFCFLDIRSPGLGDTAMYLCATSRERQNYNEQFFGPGTRLTVL.

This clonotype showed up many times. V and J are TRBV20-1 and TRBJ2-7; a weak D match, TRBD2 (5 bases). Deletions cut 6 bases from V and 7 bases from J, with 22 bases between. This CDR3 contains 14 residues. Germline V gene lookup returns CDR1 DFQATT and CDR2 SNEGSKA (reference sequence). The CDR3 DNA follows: TGCAGTGCCACTCCCTCTGCGGGTGGTCTGGAGCAGTACTTC. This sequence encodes CSATPSAGGLEQYF.

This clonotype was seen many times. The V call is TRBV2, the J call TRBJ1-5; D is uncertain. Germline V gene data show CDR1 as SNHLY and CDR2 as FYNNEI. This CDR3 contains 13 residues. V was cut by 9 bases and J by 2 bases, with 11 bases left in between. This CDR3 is CASSSEGNQPQHF. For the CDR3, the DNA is TGTGCCAGTTCCTCCGAAGGCAATCAGCCCCAGCATTTT.

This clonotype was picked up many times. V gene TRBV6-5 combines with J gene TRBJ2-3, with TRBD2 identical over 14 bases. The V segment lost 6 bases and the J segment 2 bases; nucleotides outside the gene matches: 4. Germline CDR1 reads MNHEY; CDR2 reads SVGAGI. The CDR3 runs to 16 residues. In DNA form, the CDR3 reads TGTGCCAGCAGCTCGGGACTAGCGGGGGCCACAGATACGCAGTATTTT. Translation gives CASSSGLAGATDTQYF.

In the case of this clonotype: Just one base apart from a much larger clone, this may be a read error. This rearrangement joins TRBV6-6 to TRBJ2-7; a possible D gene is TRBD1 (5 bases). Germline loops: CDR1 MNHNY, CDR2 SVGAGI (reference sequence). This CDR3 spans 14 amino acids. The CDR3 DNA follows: TGTACCACCCTCTCGCAGGGCGCGCCCTACGAGCAGTACTTC. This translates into CTTLSQGAPYEQYF.

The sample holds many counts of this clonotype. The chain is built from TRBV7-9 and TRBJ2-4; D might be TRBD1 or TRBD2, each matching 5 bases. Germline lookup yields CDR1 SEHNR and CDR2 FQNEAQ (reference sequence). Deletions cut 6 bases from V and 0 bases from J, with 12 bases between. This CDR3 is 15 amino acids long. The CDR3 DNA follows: TGTGCCAGCAGAGAGGGGTTGGGAGCCAAAAACATTCAGTACTTC. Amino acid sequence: CASREGLGAKNIQYF.

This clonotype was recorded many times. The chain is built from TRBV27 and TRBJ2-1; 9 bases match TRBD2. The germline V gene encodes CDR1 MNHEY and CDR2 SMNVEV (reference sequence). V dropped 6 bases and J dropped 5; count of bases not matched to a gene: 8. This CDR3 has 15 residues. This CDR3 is CASRPFAGGHNEQFF. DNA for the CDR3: TGTGCCAGCAGGCCCTTCGCGGGGGGGCACAATGAGCAGTTCTTC.

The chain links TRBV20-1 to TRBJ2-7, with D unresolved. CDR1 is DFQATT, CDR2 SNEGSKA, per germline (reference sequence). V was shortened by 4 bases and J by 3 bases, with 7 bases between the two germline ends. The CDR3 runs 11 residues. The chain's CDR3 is CSANPIYEQYF. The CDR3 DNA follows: TGCAGTGCTAATCCCATCTACGAGCAGTACTTC.

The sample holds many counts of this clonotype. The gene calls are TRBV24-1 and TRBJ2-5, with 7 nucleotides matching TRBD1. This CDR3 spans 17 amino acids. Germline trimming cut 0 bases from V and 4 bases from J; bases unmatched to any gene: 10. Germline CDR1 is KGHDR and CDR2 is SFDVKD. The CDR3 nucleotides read TGTGCCACCAGTGATTTGGATTACAGGGGATCGAGAGAGACCCAGTACTTC. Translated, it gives CATSDLDYRGSRETQYF.